Listed here are 21 T cell receptor beta chains from one sample, sequenced in a study of T cells after yellow fever vaccination. TCRdb reprocessed the 5' RACE reads with MiXCR, giving one entry per CDR3 protein. The sample holds a few hundred thousand distinct CDR3 sequences; approximately 12% are singletons and the top ten take 0.4% to 0.55%. This sample comprised CD4+ T cells sorted from PBMCs, obtained 45 days after the yellow fever booster vaccination. The receptors come from a man under 40 who received the YFV17D yellow fever vaccine.

Only a few counts were recorded for this clonotype. A junction end diverges from the germline sequence, so it may reflect a read error. CDR3 loop: CASSPTWGQGTYGYTF. The CDR3 coding sequence is TGTGCGAGCAGTCCGACTTGGGGACAGGGGACCTATGGCTACACCTTC. The V gene is TRBV2, the J gene TRBJ1-2; 10 positions agree with TRBD1. Germline assignment: CDR1 SNHLY and CDR2 FYNNEI. The CDR3 has 16 amino acids.

The chain carries TRBV12-3 or TRBV12-4 and TRBJ2-5; either TRBD1 or TRBD2 may supply D (5 bases each). This CDR3 is 14 amino acids long. Between the trimmed V and J ends, which lost 7 bases and 5 bases, there was a span of 17 bases. CDR3 DNA sequence: TGTGCCAGCACCCTAGCTCAGGGTGTGGAGACCCAGTACTTC. Protein product: CASTLAQGVETQYF.

DNA for the CDR3: TGTGCCAGCAGCCTTAAGCCCCAGGGAAGCTCCTACGAGCAGTACTTC. This gives the protein CASSLKPQGSSYEQYF. This chain joins TRBV7-9 and TRBJ2-7, with D possibly matching TRBD1 (5 bases). The CDR3 is made up of 16 amino acids. Trimming removed 5 bases at V and 0 bases at J, with 17 bases between. Looked up from germline, CDR1 is SEHNR and CDR2 is FQNEAQ (reference sequence).

The table lists this clonotype with a few counts. This chain joins TRBV12-3 or TRBV12-4 and TRBJ2-1; TRBD2 aligns across 8 bases. This CDR3 region has 16 residues. With 3 bases clipped from V and 1 base from J, the junction kept 5 bases outside the gene matches. CDR3 in amino acids: CASSFAGGTSYNEQFF. CDR3 in DNA: TGTGCCAGCAGTTTTGCGGGGGGCACGTCCTACAATGAGCAGTTCTTC.

This clonotype was counted between two and nine times. The chain carries TRBV7-2 and TRBJ2-7; D unclear. Germline V gene lookup returns CDR1 SGHTA and CDR2 FQGNSA. This CDR3 contains 13 residues. Between the trimmed V and J ends, which lost 0 bases and 4 bases, there was a span of 7 bases. The CDR3 DNA follows: TGTGCCAGCAGCTTAGCGATCCTATACGAGCAGTACTTC. The encoded protein is CASSLAILYEQYF.

This clonotype turned up a few times. The V gene is TRBV20-1, the J gene TRBJ1-4; no clear D gene. The germline V gene has CDR1 DFQATT and CDR2 SNEGSKA (reference sequence). The CDR3 spans 12 residues. CDR3 in DNA: TGCAAAGCTGTTGGTACTAATGAAAAACTGTTTTTT. Protein: CKAVGTNEKLFF.

This clonotype has at least ten counts. The CDR3 DNA follows: TGTGCCACAGGGGGCTGGTCCTACGAGCAGTACTTC. This codes for CATGGWSYEQYF. The J gene is TRBJ2-7, the V gene TRBV7-2; 8 positions match TRBD1. Germline assignment: CDR1 SGHTA and CDR2 FQGNSA. There are 12 residues in the CDR3. V was clipped by 10 bases and J by 1 base; unmatched bases: 3.

This clonotype appeared a few times. The gene calls are TRBV27 and TRBJ2-2; a weak D match, TRBD1 (6 bases). Germline V CDR1 and CDR2: MNHEY, SMNVEV (reference sequence). V lost 5 bases and J lost 1, with 20 bases in between. The CDR3 spans 18 residues. Here the CDR3 reads CASSPRRRGLMNTGELFF. The CDR3 DNA sequence: TGTGCCAGCAGTCCTCGGCGCAGGGGATTAATGAACACCGGGGAGCTGTTTTTT.

This clonotype was counted a few times. This chain uses TRBV7-2 with TRBJ1-1, with a weak D call TRBD1 (6 bases). Trimming took 3 bases from V and 3 from J, leaving 11 bases between them. Germline lookup yields CDR1 SGHTA and CDR2 FQGNSA. The CDR3 covers 14 residues. CDR3 nucleotides: TGTGCCAGCAGCTTCCAAGGGGGGGACACTGAAGCTTTCTTT. This translates into CASSFQGGDTEAFF.

This chain connects TRBV20-1 to TRBJ1-1; 7 bases are a match to TRBD1. The CDR3 has 13 amino acids. J was trimmed by 5 bases and V by 3 bases; bases with no gene match: 6. Per germline, CDR1 DFQATT and CDR2 SNEGSKA (reference sequence). CDR3 nucleotide sequence: TGCAGTGCTAGGATCACAGGGGCGACTGAAGCTTTCTTT. Amino acids: CSARITGATEAFF.

The gene calls are TRBV7-3 and TRBJ2-1; D is perhaps TRBD1 or TRBD2 (6 bases each). CDR1 is SGHTA, CDR2 FQGTGA, per germline. The CDR3 spans 15 residues. With 3 bases removed from V and 7 bases from J, the gap between germline ends came to 16 bases. The chain's CDR3 is CASSLSGGRGNEQFF. In DNA, the CDR3 is TGTGCCAGCAGCTTGTCCGGGGGTAGGGGGAATGAGCAGTTCTTC.

This clonotype has more than one count but fewer than ten. The rearrangement uses TRBV14 and TRBJ1-1, with 7 bases matching TRBD1. The CDR3 covers 15 residues. Germline trimming cut 4 bases from V and 3 bases from J; bases unmatched to any gene: 8. Germline lookup yields CDR1 SGHDN and CDR2 FVKESK. Here the CDR3 reads CASSPVTGVDTEAFF. For the CDR3, the DNA is TGTGCCAGCAGCCCCGTCACAGGGGTGGACACTGAAGCTTTCTTT.

A few counts support this clonotype. The chain recombines TRBV27 with TRBJ2-7, with 12 bases matching TRBD2. With V trimmed by 4 bases and J by 5 bases, 9 bases remained unmatched. The CDR3 totals 16 residues. Germline-derived CDR1 and CDR2 are MNHEY and SMNVEV (reference sequence). This CDR3 is CASSSHSSGRAHEQYF. The DNA of the CDR3 is TGTGCCAGCAGTTCCCACTCTAGCGGGAGGGCCCACGAGCAGTACTTC.

This chain joins TRBV20-1 and TRBJ2-5, with TRBD2 matching over 9 bases. V lost 6 bases, J lost 2 bases, and 13 bases stayed unmatched. This CDR3 is built from 16 residues. Per germline, CDR1 DFQATT and CDR2 SNEGSKA (reference sequence). CDR3 protein: CSANGRTSAGQETQYF. The CDR3 DNA sequence: TGCAGTGCGAATGGAAGGACTAGCGCGGGTCAAGAGACCCAGTACTTC.

The CDR3 loop reads CASSKDRGEYNEQFF. In DNA, the CDR3 is TGTGCCAGCAGTAAGGACAGGGGGGAGTACAATGAGCAGTTCTTC. V gene TRBV12-3 or TRBV12-4 combines with J gene TRBJ2-1, with 10 bases fitting TRBD1. The CDR3 is 15 amino acids. The V gene end was trimmed by 5 bases and the J gene end by 4 bases; junction bases not matched to a gene: 5.

This clonotype was detected only a few times. The V and J genes are TRBV6-5 and TRBJ1-1, with TRBD1 matching over 7 bases. The germline gives CDR1 MNHEY, CDR2 SVGAGI. This CDR3 is 14 amino acids long. V gave up 6 bases and J gave up 0 bases; unmatched junction bases: 4. The CDR3 sequence is CASRGTVMNTEAFF. The CDR3 bases are TGTGCCAGCAGGGGGACAGTTATGAACACTGAAGCTTTCTTT.

This clonotype has just a few counts. V and J are TRBV7-3 and TRBJ2-2; TRBD2 matches at 7 bases. After removal of 4 bases from V and 6 bases from J, the junction contained 8 bases not matched to a gene. Germline V gene sequence: CDR1 SGHTA, CDR2 FQGTGA. There are 15 residues in the CDR3. CDR3: CASSSLPGGPGELFF. The CDR3 coding sequence is TGTGCCAGCAGCTCCCTTCCGGGAGGTCCCGGGGAGCTGTTTTTT.

This chain connects TRBV15 to TRBJ1-1; D gene uncertain. V was cut by 3 bases and J by 4 bases, with 12 bases left in between. This CDR3 spans 14 amino acids. CDR1 and CDR2 from the germline V gene are LNHNV and YYDKDF (reference sequence). The CDR3, as DNA: TGTGCCACCAGCAGTGCAAGACAAGCCACTGAAGCTTTCTTT. It codes for CATSSARQATEAFF.

This clonotype was observed many times. The V and J genes are TRBV9 and TRBJ2-7; possibly TRBD1 for D (6 bases). The germline CDR1 and CDR2 sequences are SGDLS and YYNGEE. The length of the CDR3 is 13 residues. V was shortened by 4 bases and J by 4 bases, with 12 bases between the two germline ends. Written as DNA, the CDR3 is TGTGCCAGCAGCCCTCAAGGGGGATACGAGCAGTACTTC. This codes for CASSPQGGYEQYF.

This clonotype showed up just a few times. The rearrangement links TRBV5-1 to TRBJ2-1; TRBD2 matches 10 bases. The CDR3 spans 15 residues. After removal of 4 bases from V and 1 base from J, the junction contained 2 bases not matched to a gene. Germline V CDR1 and CDR2: SGHRS, YFSETQ. CDR3 loop: CASSRGLASYNEQFF. In nucleotides, the CDR3 is TGCGCCAGCAGCCGGGGACTAGCGTCCTACAATGAGCAGTTCTTC.

The chain joins TRBV20-1 to TRBJ2-4, with unresolved D. Germline values: CDR1 DFQATT, CDR2 SNEGSKA (reference sequence). This CDR3 region has 13 residues. V was pared by 3 bases and J by 5 bases, with 11 bases between. CDR3 nucleotide sequence: TGCAGTGCTAGTGATGGAGAGGAAAACATTCAGTACTTC. Translating gives CSASDGEENIQYF.